This section outlines one T cell receptor (beta chain) sequence together with its context. The antigen is undetermined. Investigators reverse transcribed all isolated RNA, so they sequenced expressed TCRB transcripts. The table came from immunoSEQ multiplex PCR; TCRdb's copy has only in-frame clones and leaves some out. The sample lists 110,000 to 150,000 clones, about 9.1% occurring once. This sample is drawn from a study of beta chain features in type 1 diabetes. Study-wide background: Under 140,000,000 sorted cells were examined across all samples. Broader study findings: The similarity of naive, central memory and Treg TCRB repertoires appeared greater among patients than among healthy donors. Shorter templates might be favored by PCR, and equally so in patients and in controls. Sequencing used cDNA, and cells with high TCR expression could therefore be over-represented.

The CDR3 sequence is 16 residues long. The germline V and J ends were trimmed by 4 bases and 5 bases, with 16 bases remaining between them. CDR1 and CDR2 from the germline V gene are SGHRS and YFSETQ. This clonotype originated in a woman between 35 and 50 years old in good health. This chain joins TRBV5-1 and TRBJ1-6; D might be TRBD1 (6 bases). The specimen was central memory CD4+ T cells from blood. Here the CDR3 reads CASSDDLGQNNSPLHF. Written as DNA, the CDR3 is TGCGCCAGCAGCGACGACCTGGGACAAAATAATTCACCCCTCCACTTT.